This T cell receptor (beta chain) was sequenced for a study of T-cell reconstitution after alpha-beta-depleted transplantation in children. This clonotype was seen a handful of times. Its antigen is currently unknown. Unique molecular identifiers were incorporated when the TCRbeta library was constructed. Using its own MiXCR run on the PCR reads, TCRdb lists one record per CDR3 protein. The data contain more than 500,000 distinct CDR3 sequences, about an eighth of them seen just once; the ten biggest clones take up approximately 14%. Regarding the study as a whole: Surviving recipient T cells and thymic progenitors underlay high day-60 TCRbeta diversity in some patients. The origin of alpha-beta T cells about two months after transplant was reportedly several hundred expanded graft clones. Most T-cell counts and diversity one year after the transplant came from T cells that were newly produced.

The germline gives CDR1 SGHTA, CDR2 FQGNSA. The CDR3 sequence is 14 residues long. Trimming removed 3 bases from V and 3 bases from J, with 9 bases in between. The clonotype was recovered from a female patient younger than 10 who had a stem cell transplant for aplastic anemia, so the T cells may come from the graft donor. The sequencing here drew on PBMCs, mostly from graft donor cells, taken 180 days after TCRalphabeta/CD19-depleted stem cell transplant. J is TRBJ1-5 and V is TRBV7-2, with D possibly matching TRBD1 (6 bases). DNA for the CDR3: TGTGCCAGCAGCTTCCGACAGGACAATCAGCCCCAGCATTTT. Its translation: CASSFRQDNQPQHF.